This TCR beta chain came from a study of graft-versus-host responses after intestinal transplantation. Clones were sequenced by immunoSEQ multiplex PCR, and TCRdb holds only the in-frame ones, with some missing. The sample gives over 70,000 clones, approximately 94% of which show up once; 0.53% is in the top ten. This clone was seen just once. Its antigen is not known. The clonotype was recovered from a human donor who received an intestinal transplant. This material consisted of unstimulated CD8+ T cells sorted from spleen or lymph node cells, taken before intestinal transplant.

DNA for the CDR3: TGTGCCAGCACCGGAGCGGGACTAGCGGTCCCAGAGCAGTTCTTC. This translates into CASTGAGLAVPEQFF. The rearrangement joins TRBV6-5 to TRBJ2-1; TRBD2 matches 11 bases. The CDR3 totals 15 residues. V lost 7 bases to trimming and J lost 10 bases; unmatched junction nucleotides: 12. Germline V lookup: CDR1 MNHEY, CDR2 SVGAGI.